The next 16 T cell receptor beta chains were all read from a single sample in a study of vaccination and CD4 T cells after COVID-19. No antigen is known for these receptors. Treatment described: approximately nine-day PBMC culture with coronavirus spike peptide pools or control peptides (ViraFEST assay). The Oncomine TCR Beta short-read assay was applied to DNA of cultured CD4+ T cells. TCRdb analysed the PCR reads with MiXCR anew, one entry per CDR3 protein. The sample includes 16,000 or so distinct CDR3 sequences, approximately 50% of them seen just once. The sample consisted of CD4+ T cells from blood, cultured in vitro. These receptors were collected from a human donor who had recovered from COVID-19.

V and J are TRBV18 and TRBJ1-1; the match to TRBD1 covers 10 bases. V lost 6 bases and J lost 5; bases outside the gene matches: 6. The CDR3 is 14 amino acids. The germline V gene encodes CDR1 KGHSH and CDR2 LQKENI. The CDR3 region has the DNA TGTGCCAGCTCTCCGGGACAGGGGCGGACTGAAGCTTTCTTT. As protein: CASSPGQGRTEAFF.

The genes are TRBV7-9 and TRBJ2-7; 10 bases align to TRBD2. The CDR3 sequence is 14 residues long. V trimming: 4 bases; J trimming: 3 bases; junction bases outside the gene matches: 3. CDR1 is SEHNR, CDR2 FQNEAQ, per germline (reference sequence). DNA of the CDR3: TGTGCCAGCAGCTCTAGCGGGAGTCACTACGAGCAGTACTTC. The encoded protein is CASSSSGSHYEQYF.

This clonotype was counted only a few times. The V call is TRBV19, the J call TRBJ2-5; maybe TRBD2 (6 bases). The germline V and J ends were trimmed by 3 bases and 3 bases, with 11 bases remaining between them. Germline V gene sequence: CDR1 LNHDA, CDR2 SQIVND (reference sequence). The CDR3 consists of 14 residues. As DNA, the CDR3 is TGTGCCAGTAGTATCGGCGGGGTGGAAGAGACCCAGTACTTC. It codes for CASSIGGVEETQYF.

The CDR3 DNA sequence: TGCGCCAGCAACTCCCCCGGCAGGGGTAATCAGCCCCAGCATTTT. Translated: CASNSPGRGNQPQHF. This chain uses TRBV23-1 with TRBJ1-5; tentatively, D is TRBD1 (6 bases). TRBV23-1 is treated as an ORF (open reading frame) with a function not yet certain. This CDR3 spans 15 amino acids. The V end lost 7 bases, the J end lost 4 bases, and 17 bases lay between the germline ends.

The chain combines TRBV12-3 or TRBV12-4 with TRBJ1-2; a possible D gene is TRBD1 (5 bases). The CDR3 extends over 14 amino acids. V gave up 3 bases and J gave up 1 base, with 9 bases separating them. This CDR3 reads CASSFNRNNYGYTF. The CDR3 nucleotides are TGTGCCAGCAGTTTCAACAGGAATAACTATGGCTACACCTTC.

The rearrangement uses TRBV7-6 and TRBJ2-7, with 8 nucleotides matching TRBD1. The CDR3 has 15 amino acids. Germline CDR1 SGHVS, CDR2 FNYEAQ. V lost 3 bases, J lost 0 bases, and 4 bases stayed unmatched. The DNA of the CDR3 is TGTGCCAGCAGCTTTGACAGGGGAGGCTCCTACGAGCAGTACTTC. This codes for CASSFDRGGSYEQYF.

The chain uses TRBV27 and TRBJ1-6; D gene unclear. CDR1 and CDR2 from the germline V gene are MNHEY and SMNVEV (reference sequence). CDR3 length: 13 residues. V gave up 2 bases and J gave up 5 bases, with 4 bases separating them. Here the CDR3 reads CASSLEHNSPLHF. The CDR3 DNA reads as TGTGCCAGCAGTTTAGAACATAATTCACCCCTCCACTTT.

This chain uses TRBV5-4 with TRBJ2-5, with D uncertain. Germline CDR1 and CDR2: SGHNT and YYREEE (reference sequence). V dropped 2 bases and J dropped 2 bases, with 13 bases sitting between them. This CDR3 has 15 amino acids. DNA of the CDR3: TGTGCCAGCAGCTTAGATTATACAGCGCAAGAGACCCAGTACTTC. It translates to CASSLDYTAQETQYF. Using reference TRBV5-4 and TRBJ2-5 for the parts outside the CDR3, the full variable domain is ETGVTQSPTHLIKTRGQQVTLRCSSQSGHNTVSWYQQALGQGPQFIFQYYREEENGRGNFPPRFSGLQFPNYSSELNVNALELDDSALYLCASSLDYTAQETQYFGPGTRLLVL.

The CDR3 here is CASSFSGLQYEQYF. The CDR3, as DNA: TGTGCCAGCAGTTTCTCGGGGTTGCAATACGAGCAGTACTTC. The chain employs TRBV6-5 and TRBJ2-7; D may be TRBD2 (5 bases). V lost 4 bases, J lost 4 bases, and 14 bases lay in between. Per the germline V gene, CDR1 is MNHEY and CDR2 is SVGAGI. This CDR3 is 14 amino acids long.

There are a few counts of this clonotype. This chain uses TRBV20-1 with TRBJ2-1; 7 bases fit TRBD2. The V segment lost 0 bases and the J segment 12 bases; nucleotides outside the gene matches: 14. The CDR3 is 15 amino acids. CDR1 DFQATT and CDR2 SNEGSKA come from the germline V gene (reference sequence). CDR3 protein: CSARDGGDRWRGQFF. DNA of the CDR3: TGCAGTGCTAGAGATGGGGGGGACCGGTGGCGTGGGCAGTTCTTC.

V is TRBV6-1 and J is TRBJ2-4; 8 bases line up with TRBD1. The junction had 9 bases not matched to a gene; V was cut back by 7 bases and J by 4 bases. Per germline, CDR1 MNHNS and CDR2 SASEGT. The CDR3 has 15 residues. CDR3 residues: CASTFGQGGKNIQYF. As DNA, the CDR3 is TGTGCCAGCACCTTCGGACAGGGTGGGAAAAACATTCAGTACTTC.

V gene TRBV19 combines with J gene TRBJ2-1; tentatively, D is TRBD1 (6 bases). Trimming shortened V by 5 bases and J by 6 bases, and 11 bases separated the two germline ends. The CDR3 sequence is 13 residues long. The germline CDR1 and CDR2 sequences are LNHDA and SQIVND (reference sequence). In nucleotides, the CDR3 is TGTGCCAGTAGTCCTGGACAGTCCAATGAGCAGTTCTTC. This codes for CASSPGQSNEQFF.

This clonotype showed up just once. The rearrangement links TRBV6-1 to TRBJ2-1, with D unclear. This CDR3 has 13 amino acids. The V end was cut by 5 bases, the J end by 4 bases, with 9 bases between. Germline V gene lookup returns CDR1 MNHNS and CDR2 SASEGT. As DNA, the CDR3 is TGTGCCAGCAGTCAAAGTGGGTACAATGAGCAGTTCTTC. Its protein is CASSQSGYNEQFF.

This clonotype was counted between two and nine times. This chain connects TRBV30 to TRBJ2-5; D perhaps matches TRBD2 (6 bases). The CDR3 covers 13 residues. The germline V gene has CDR1 GTSNPN and CDR2 SVGIG (reference sequence). Trimming removed 1 base at V and 6 bases at J, with 12 bases between. The CDR3 here is CAWSAVLAQTQYF. CDR3 DNA sequence: TGTGCCTGGAGTGCGGTACTAGCTCAGACCCAGTACTTC.

The chain combines TRBV19 with TRBJ1-3, with D perhaps matching TRBD1 (5 bases). V was pared by 2 bases and J by 4 bases, with 18 bases between. The CDR3 has 17 amino acids. Per germline, CDR1 LNHDA and CDR2 SQIVND (reference sequence). The CDR3 spells CASSIYLQGPTGNTIYF. In DNA, the CDR3 is TGTGCCAGTAGTATATACCTCCAGGGCCCAACAGGAAACACCATATATTTT.

The rearrangement links TRBV12-3 or TRBV12-4 to TRBJ2-7; TRBD1 is a possible D gene (5 bases). The CDR3 runs to 14 residues. Trimming pared 6 bases from V and 5 bases from J, leaving 17 bases between. The CDR3 DNA reads as TGTGCCAGCAGCCCCCACCAGGGCGCGCACGAGCAGTACTTC. Residues: CASSPHQGAHEQYF.